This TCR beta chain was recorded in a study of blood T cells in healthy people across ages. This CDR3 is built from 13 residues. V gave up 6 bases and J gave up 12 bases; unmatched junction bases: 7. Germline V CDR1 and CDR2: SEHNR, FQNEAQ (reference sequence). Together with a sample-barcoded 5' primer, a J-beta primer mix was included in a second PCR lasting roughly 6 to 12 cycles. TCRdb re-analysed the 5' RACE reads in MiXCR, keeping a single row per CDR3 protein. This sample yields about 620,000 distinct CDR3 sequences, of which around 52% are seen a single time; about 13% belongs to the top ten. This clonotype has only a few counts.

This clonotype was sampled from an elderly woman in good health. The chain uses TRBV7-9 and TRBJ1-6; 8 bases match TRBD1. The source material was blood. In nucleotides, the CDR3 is TGTGCCAGCAGAGCAGGGGGCTCGGAACCCCTCCACTTT. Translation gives CASRAGGSEPLHF.